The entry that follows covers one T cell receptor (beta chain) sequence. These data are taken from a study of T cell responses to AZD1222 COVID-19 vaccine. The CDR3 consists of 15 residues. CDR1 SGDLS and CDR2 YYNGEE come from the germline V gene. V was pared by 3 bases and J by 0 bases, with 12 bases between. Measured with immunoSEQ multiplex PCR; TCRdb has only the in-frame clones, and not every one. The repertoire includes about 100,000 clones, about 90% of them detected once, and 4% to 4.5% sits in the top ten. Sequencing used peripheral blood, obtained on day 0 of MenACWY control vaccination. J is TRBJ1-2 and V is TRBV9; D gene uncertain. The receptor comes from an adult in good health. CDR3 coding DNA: TGTGCCAGCAGCGACGGGTACGGTTCTAACTATGGCTACACCTTC. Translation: CASSDGYGSNYGYTF. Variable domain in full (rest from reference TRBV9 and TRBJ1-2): DSGVTQTPKHLITATGQRVTLRCSPRSGDLSVYWYQQSLDQGLQFLIQYYNGEERAKGNILERFSAQQFPDLHSELNLSSLELGDSALYFCASSDGYGSNYGYTFGSGTRLTVV.